Given below is one TCR beta chain in context. Its ends do not fully match the called genes, so a read error is possible. Germline V lookup: CDR1 SGHTA, CDR2 FQGNSA. CDR3 length equals 17 residues. This specimen belongs to a study of T cells after posttransplantation cyclophosphamide. Some clones are missing from TCRdb's copy, which holds only in-frame ones; the method was immunoSEQ multiplex PCR. The sample yields about 22,000 clones, under 85% seen once. This TCR derives from a woman aged 55-69 years in good health, CMV-negative, and a related stem cell transplant donor. V is TRBV7-2 and J is TRBJ2-7; the match to TRBD1 covers 7 bases. Sequenced input: memory CD4+ T cells sorted from PBMCs. The CDR3 reads CASSFRITARQGYEQCF. CDR3 nucleotide sequence: TGTGCCAGCAGCTTCCGAATAACGGCGAGACAGGGCTACGAGCAGTGCTTC.